This T cell receptor (beta chain) came from a study of blood T cells in healthy people across ages. Total RNA extracted from each sample amounted to at least 6 micrograms. This clonotype came up a few times. Through a sample-barcoded 5' primer and a J-beta primer mix, a second PCR was run for roughly 7 to 11 cycles. Each sample provided no less than 2.5 million CDR3-containing paired-end reads. Via MiXCR, TCRdb re-called the 5' RACE reads, giving one row per CDR3 protein. Altogether under 1,100,000 distinct CDR3 sequences are present, around 27% being singletons, with the ten largest covering about 0.69%. CDR1 SGHVS and CDR2 FNYEAQ come from the germline V gene. CDR3 length: 17 amino acids. Germline trimming cut 2 bases from V and 1 base from J; bases unmatched to any gene: 3. This same sample was also taken into another study, of T cells of mothers and their children. That work contributes: Barcodes and 2-4 random nucleotides were added by M1S in the second PCR.

The source is a girl aged 2 to 10 in good health. The chain couples TRBV7-6 to TRBJ2-5, with 14 bases identical to TRBD2. Specimen: blood. CDR3 region: CASSLLGLAGAQETQYF. Written as DNA, the CDR3 is TGTGCCAGCAGCTTATTGGGACTAGCGGGAGCCCAAGAGACCCAGTACTTC.